This TCR beta chain was recorded in a study of OX40 agonist ivuxolimab in advanced cancers. Background for the entire study: Ivuxolimab was a fully human IgG2 agonistic monoclonal antibody targeting the costimulatory receptor OX40 (CD134). Of the roughly 51 dose-escalation patients, hepatocellular carcinoma was present in around 19, melanoma in approximately 15, renal cell carcinoma in 9 and head and neck cancer in 9. Prior anti-PD-1, anti-PD-L1 or anti-CTLA-4 therapy was permitted, and 30% to 50% of dose-escalation patients had received checkpoint inhibitors. Intravenous ivuxolimab was administered to patients every 2 weeks at six dose levels: 0.01, 0.1, 0.3, 1.5, 3 and 10 mg/kg. The purpose of peripheral TCRbeta sequencing was to test whether ivuxolimab changed TCR sequence diversity and led to clonal T-cell expansion. The monotherapy dose-escalation portion (N of about 47 patients) of the phase I ivuxolimab trial is reported in the paper. Partial responses were achieved by three dose-escalation patients, of whom one had hepatocellular carcinoma and two had cutaneous melanoma. A male proportion of roughly 85% and a mean age of 60 years, ranging from roughly 23 to 85, were recorded for the dose-escalation cohort.

For this clone: Its antigen is unknown. No qualities accompany the bases; no much larger clone lies one base away.

CDR1 and CDR2, looked up from the germline V gene (reference sequence), are MNHEY and SMNVEV. V is reduced by 5 bases and J by 5 bases, leaving a spacing of 12 bases between them. Reading from cysteine to phenylalanine, the CDR3 counts 14 amino acids. Only CDR3 DNA is held: 42 bases, read in frame from base 1. Results the study describes overall, beyond this receptor: In partial responders in the 0.1-3.0 mg/kg groups, normalized peripheral clonal expansion was found to be among the lowest, especially among CD8+ T cells. Clonal expansion of both CD4+ and CD8+ blood T cells was observed from baseline to week 6 at doses 0.1 to 3.0 mg/kg. Low levels of normalized T-cell clonal expansion were also seen in some patients who did not respond. Which antigens the clonally expanded peripheral T cells were specific for was not determined. On average, CD8+ T cells showed more expanded clones than CD4+ T cells after ivuxolimab.

The trial excluded patients who had a history of autoimmune disease or who were on systemic immunosuppression. Peripheral blood for TCR sequencing was collected from all dose cohorts at baseline, on cycle 4 day 1, and on cycle 7 day 1. The samples were taken from a phase I, first-in-human, multicenter, open-label dose-escalation trial of ivuxolimab. Adults with locally advanced or metastatic melanoma, renal cell, hepatocellular, or head and neck squamous cell carcinoma were enrolled in the trial. Before TCR sequencing, CD4+ and CD8+ T cells were separately sorted from peripheral blood. Genomic DNA was extracted from sorted cells for sequencing of the TCRbeta CDR3 region. The immunoSEQ Assay was used for sequencing of TCRbeta CDR3 regions. TCRdb carries this immuneACCESS record with in-frame sequences only. Its versions omit some clonotypes, under half of them owing to an unresolved V gene in the studies checked, with the rest unexplained. Within this sample are 77,000 or so clones, with roughly 91% of them counted one time only. The top ten clonotypes cover about 1.8% of the sample.

This sample comprised CD4+ or CD8+ T cells sorted from blood, obtained in a trial of the OX40 agonist ivuxolimab. This TCR derives from an adult with an advanced solid tumor such as melanoma, head and neck, liver or kidney cancer. Recombination connected TRBV27 to TRBJ2-2; D gene: possibly TRBD1, on 6 matching bases. The bases read TGTGCCAGCAGTGGGGGCCGGGCGACCGGGGAGCTGTTTTTT. This is translated as CASSGGRATGELFF.